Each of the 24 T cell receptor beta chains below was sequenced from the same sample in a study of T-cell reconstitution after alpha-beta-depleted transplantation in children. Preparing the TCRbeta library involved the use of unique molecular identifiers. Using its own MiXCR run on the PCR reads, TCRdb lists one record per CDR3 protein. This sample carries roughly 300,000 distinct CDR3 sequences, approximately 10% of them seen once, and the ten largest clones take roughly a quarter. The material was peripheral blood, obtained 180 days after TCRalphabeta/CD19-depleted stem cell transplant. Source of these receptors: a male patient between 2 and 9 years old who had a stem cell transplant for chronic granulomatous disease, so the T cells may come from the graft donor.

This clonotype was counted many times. The CDR3 coding sequence is TGCGCCAGCAGCCAAGGACAGGCGCGCACTGAAGCTTTCTTT. This encodes CASSQGQARTEAFF. The chain joins TRBV4-1 to TRBJ1-1; tentatively, D is TRBD1 (6 bases). Trimming shortened V by 1 base and J by 4 bases, and 10 bases separated the two germline ends. In germline, CDR1 is MGHRA, CDR2 YSYEKL. The CDR3 is 14 amino acids.

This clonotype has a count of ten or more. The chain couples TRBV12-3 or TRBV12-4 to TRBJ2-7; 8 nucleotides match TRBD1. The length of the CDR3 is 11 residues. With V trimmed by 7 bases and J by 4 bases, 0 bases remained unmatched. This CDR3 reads CASNRGYEQYF. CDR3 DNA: TGTGCCAGCAACAGGGGGTACGAGCAGTACTTC.

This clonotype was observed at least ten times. CDR3 loop: CASKLAGLQETQYF. CDR3 nucleotide sequence: TGTGCCAGCAAGTTAGCGGGCCTCCAAGAGACCCAGTACTTC. The gene calls are TRBV28 and TRBJ2-5; TRBD2 matches 7 bases. J lost 1 base, V lost 7 bases, and 6 bases had no gene match. CDR1 and CDR2 (germline): MDHEN, SYDVKM. This CDR3 is 14 amino acids long. Supplemented by reference TRBV28 and TRBJ2-5, the full variable domain reads DVKVTQSSRYLVKRTGEKVFLECVQDMDHENMFWYRQDPGLGLRLIYFSYDVKMKEKGDIPEGYSVSREKKERFSLILESASTNQTSMYLCASKLAGLQETQYFGPGTRLLVL.

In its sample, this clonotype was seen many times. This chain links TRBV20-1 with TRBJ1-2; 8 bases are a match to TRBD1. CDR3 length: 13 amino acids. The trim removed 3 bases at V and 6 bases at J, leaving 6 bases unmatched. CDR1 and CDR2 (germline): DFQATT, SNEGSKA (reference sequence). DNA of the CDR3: TGCAGTGCTAGGAGGACAGGGTTCCATGGCTACACCTTC. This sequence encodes CSARRTGFHGYTF.

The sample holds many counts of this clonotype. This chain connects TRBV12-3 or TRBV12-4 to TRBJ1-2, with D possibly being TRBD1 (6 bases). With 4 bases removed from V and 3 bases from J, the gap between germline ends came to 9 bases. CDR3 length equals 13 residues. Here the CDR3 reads CASSSQGYYGYTF. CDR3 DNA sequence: TGTGCCAGCAGTTCCCAGGGGTACTATGGCTACACCTTC.

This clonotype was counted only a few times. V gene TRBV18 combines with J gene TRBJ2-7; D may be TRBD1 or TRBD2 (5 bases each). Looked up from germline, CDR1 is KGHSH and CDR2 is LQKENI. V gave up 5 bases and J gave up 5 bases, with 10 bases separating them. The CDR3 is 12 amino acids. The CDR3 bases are TGTGCCAGCTCAAACCTGGGGGACGAGCAGTACTTC. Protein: CASSNLGDEQYF.

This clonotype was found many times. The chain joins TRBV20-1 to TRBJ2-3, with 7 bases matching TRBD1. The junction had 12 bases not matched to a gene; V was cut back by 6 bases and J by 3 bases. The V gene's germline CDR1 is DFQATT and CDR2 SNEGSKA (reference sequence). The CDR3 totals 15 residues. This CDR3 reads CSAPDRAGGTDTQYF. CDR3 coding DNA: TGCAGTGCGCCCGACAGGGCCGGAGGTACAGATACGCAGTATTTT.

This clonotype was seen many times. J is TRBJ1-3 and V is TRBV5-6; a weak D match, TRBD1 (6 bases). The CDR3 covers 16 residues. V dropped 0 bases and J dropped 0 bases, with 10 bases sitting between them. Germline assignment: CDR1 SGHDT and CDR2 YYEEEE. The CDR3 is CASSLAGQSSGNTIYF. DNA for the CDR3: TGTGCCAGCAGCTTGGCCGGACAGAGCTCTGGAAACACCATATATTTT.

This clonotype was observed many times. CDR3 amino acids: CASSLAPGTGSSGNTIYF. The CDR3 DNA reads as TGTGCCAGCAGTTTAGCGCCCGGGACAGGGTCCTCTGGAAACACCATATATTTT. V and J are TRBV12-3 or TRBV12-4 and TRBJ1-3, with TRBD1 matching over 9 bases. Trimming took 0 bases from V and 0 from J; bases not matched to a gene: 6. The CDR3 contains 18 residues.

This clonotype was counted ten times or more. The DNA of the CDR3 is TGCAGCGTTCCTGCGGGGACAAGTGCTTTCTTT. This sequence encodes CSVPAGTSAFF. The chain recombines TRBV29-1 with TRBJ1-1; D possibly corresponds to TRBD1 (6 bases). Trimming shortened V by 5 bases and J by 11 bases, and 15 bases separated the two germline ends. Germline V gene data show CDR1 as SQVTM and CDR2 as ANQGSEA. CDR3 length equals 11 residues. Using reference TRBV29-1 and TRBJ1-1 for the parts outside the CDR3, the full variable domain is SAVISQKPSRDICQRGTSLTIQCQVDSQVTMMFWYRQQPGQSLTLIATANQGSEATYESGFVIDKFPISRPNLTFSTLTVSNMSPEDSSIYLCSVPAGTSAFFGQGTRLTVV.

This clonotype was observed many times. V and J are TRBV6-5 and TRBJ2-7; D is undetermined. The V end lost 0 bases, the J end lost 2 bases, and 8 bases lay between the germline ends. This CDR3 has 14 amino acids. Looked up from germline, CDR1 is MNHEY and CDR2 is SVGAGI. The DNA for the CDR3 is TGTGCCAGCAGTTACTCGCTCTCAACCTACGAGCAGTACTTC. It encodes CASSYSLSTYEQYF.

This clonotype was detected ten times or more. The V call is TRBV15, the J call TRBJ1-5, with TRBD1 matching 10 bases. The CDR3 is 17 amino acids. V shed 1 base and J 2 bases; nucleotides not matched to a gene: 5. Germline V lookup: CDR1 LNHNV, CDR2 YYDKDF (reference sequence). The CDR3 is CATSRGTGQGGNQPQHF. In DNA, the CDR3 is TGTGCCACCAGCAGAGGTACCGGACAGGGGGGCAATCAGCCCCAGCATTTT.

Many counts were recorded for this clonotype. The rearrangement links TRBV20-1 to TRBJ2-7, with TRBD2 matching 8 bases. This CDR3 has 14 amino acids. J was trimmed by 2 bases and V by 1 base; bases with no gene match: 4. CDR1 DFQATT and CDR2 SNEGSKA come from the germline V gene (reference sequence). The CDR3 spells CSARAEREPYEQYF. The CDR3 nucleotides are TGCAGTGCTAGAGCGGAGCGGGAGCCCTACGAGCAGTACTTC.

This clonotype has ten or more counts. The CDR3 region has the DNA TGCGCCAGCAGACCTCGACTAGCGGCCAATGAGCAGTTCTTC. Its protein product is CASRPRLAANEQFF. The chain links TRBV5-1 to TRBJ2-1; 9 bases align to TRBD2. In germline, CDR1 is SGHRS, CDR2 YFSETQ. With V trimmed by 5 bases and J by 6 bases, 6 bases remained unmatched. CDR3 size: 14 residues. Full variable domain (outside the CDR3, taken from reference TRBV5-1 and TRBJ2-1): KAGVTQTPRYLIKTRGQQVTLSCSPISGHRSVSWYQQTPGQGLQFLFEYFSETQRNKGNFPGRFSGRQFSNSRSEMNVSTLELGDSALYLCASRPRLAANEQFFGPGTRLTVL.

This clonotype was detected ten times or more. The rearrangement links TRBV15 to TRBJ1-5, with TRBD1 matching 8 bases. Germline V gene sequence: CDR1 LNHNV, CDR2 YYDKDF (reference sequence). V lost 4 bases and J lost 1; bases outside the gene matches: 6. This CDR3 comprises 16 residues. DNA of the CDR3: TGTGCCACCAGCAAGGGGACAGGCGAGAGCAATCAGCCCCAGCATTTT. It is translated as CATSKGTGESNQPQHF.

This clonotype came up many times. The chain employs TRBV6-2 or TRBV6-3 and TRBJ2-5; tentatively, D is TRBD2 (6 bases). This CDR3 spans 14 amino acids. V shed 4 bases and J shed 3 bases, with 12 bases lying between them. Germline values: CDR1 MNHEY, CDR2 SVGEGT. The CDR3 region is CASSSTGLKETQYF. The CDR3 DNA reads TGTGCCAGCAGTTCAACGGGACTCAAAGAGACCCAGTACTTC.

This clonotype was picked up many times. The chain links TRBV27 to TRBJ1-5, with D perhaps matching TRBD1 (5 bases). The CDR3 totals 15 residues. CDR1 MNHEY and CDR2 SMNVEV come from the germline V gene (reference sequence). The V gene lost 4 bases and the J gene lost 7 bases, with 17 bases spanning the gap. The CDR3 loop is CASSSRDPGRQPQHF. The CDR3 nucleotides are TGTGCCAGCAGTTCACGGGACCCTGGTCGGCAGCCCCAGCATTTT.

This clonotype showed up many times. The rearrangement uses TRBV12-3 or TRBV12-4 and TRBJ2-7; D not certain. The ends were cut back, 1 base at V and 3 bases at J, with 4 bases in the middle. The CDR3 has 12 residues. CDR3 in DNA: TGTGCCAGCAGTTTAGACCTCTACGAGCAGTACTTC. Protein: CASSLDLYEQYF.

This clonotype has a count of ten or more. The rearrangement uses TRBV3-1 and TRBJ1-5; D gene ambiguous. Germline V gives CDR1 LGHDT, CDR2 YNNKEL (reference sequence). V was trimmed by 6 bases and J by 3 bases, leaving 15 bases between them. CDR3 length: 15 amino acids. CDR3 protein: CASSQAGRVNQPQHF. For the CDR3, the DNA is TGTGCCAGCAGTCAGGCGGGGAGGGTCAATCAGCCCCAGCATTTT. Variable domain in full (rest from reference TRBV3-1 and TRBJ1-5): DTAVSQTPKYLVTQMGNDKSIKCEQNLGHDTMYWYKQDSKKFLKIMFSYNNKELIINETVPNRFSPKSPDKAHLNLHINSLELGDSAVYFCASSQAGRVNQPQHFGDGTRLSIL.

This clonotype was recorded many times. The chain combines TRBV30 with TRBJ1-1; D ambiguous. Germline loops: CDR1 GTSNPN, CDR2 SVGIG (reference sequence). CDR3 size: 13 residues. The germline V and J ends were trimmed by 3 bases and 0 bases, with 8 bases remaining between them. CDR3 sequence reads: CAWSRTMNTEAFF. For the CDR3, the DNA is TGTGCCTGGAGCCGAACTATGAACACTGAAGCTTTCTTT.

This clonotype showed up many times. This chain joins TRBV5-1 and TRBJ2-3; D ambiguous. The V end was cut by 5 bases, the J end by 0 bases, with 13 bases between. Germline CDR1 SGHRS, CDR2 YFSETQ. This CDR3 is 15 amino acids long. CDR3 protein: CASSTRNPSTDTQYF. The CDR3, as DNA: TGCGCCAGCAGTACTCGGAATCCTAGCACAGATACGCAGTATTTT.

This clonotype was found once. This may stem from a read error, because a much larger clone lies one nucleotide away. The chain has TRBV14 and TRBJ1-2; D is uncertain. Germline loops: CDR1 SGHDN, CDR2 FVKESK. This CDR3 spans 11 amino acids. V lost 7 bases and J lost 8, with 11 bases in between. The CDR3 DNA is TGTGCCAGCATCGCAGTCGCCGGCTACACCTTC. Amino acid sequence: CASIAVAGYTF.

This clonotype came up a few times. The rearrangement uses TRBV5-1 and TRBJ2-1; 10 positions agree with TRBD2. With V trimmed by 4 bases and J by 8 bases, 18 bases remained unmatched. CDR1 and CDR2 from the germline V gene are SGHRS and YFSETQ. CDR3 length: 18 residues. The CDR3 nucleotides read TGCGCCAGCAGCAGGGGGGGGGTACTAGCGGGGCCACGGGATGAGCAGTTCTTC. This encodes CASSRGGVLAGPRDEQFF.

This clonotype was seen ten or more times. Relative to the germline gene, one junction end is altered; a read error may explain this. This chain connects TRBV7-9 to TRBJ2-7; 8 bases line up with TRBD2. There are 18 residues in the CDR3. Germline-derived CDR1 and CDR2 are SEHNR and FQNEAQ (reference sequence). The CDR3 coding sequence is TGTGCCAGCAGCTCCGGGAGCGGGAGTATCGGGGGTGGATCTCTTAAGGACTTC. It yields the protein CASSSGSGSIGGGSLKDF.